The clone carrying this T cell receptor beta chain was counted only a few times. Its antigen is currently unknown. Looked up from germline, CDR1 is LNHNV and CDR2 is YYDKDF (reference sequence). The CDR3 extends over 16 amino acids. The ends lost 7 bases at V and 2 bases at J; junction bases unmatched: 8. Carried by the TCR beta cDNA libraries were unique molecular identifiers. T cells, roughly 0.95 to 10 million of them, yielded some 500,000 cDNA molecules. TCRdb used MiXCR to reprocess the PCR reads, holding one entry per CDR3 protein. The sample includes fewer than 850,000 distinct CDR3 sequences, 46% of them seen just once. The data were obtained in a study of post-analysis software for immune sequencing data. For the study at large: Secondary progressive, relapsing-remitting and progressive-relapsing multiple sclerosis were among the included disease courses.

General study points: Analysis by F measure revealed that same-batch samples clustered strongly together. About five TRBV segments, including TRBV5-6, TRBV5-1 and TRBV20-1, were more frequent in patients than controls. Versus controls, multiple sclerosis patients showed significantly lower diversity (normalized Chao1).

The specimen was blood. V usage is TRBV15 and J usage is TRBJ2-3; TRBD2 matches 11 bases. The TCR was taken from a girl between 10 and 17 years old with multiple sclerosis. CDR3 sequence reads: CATTATSGGYTDTQYF. CDR3 sequence (DNA): TGTGCCACCACCGCTACTAGCGGGGGATACACAGATACGCAGTATTTT.